A single sample is the source of the 26 T cell receptor beta chains below, sequenced in a study of beta chain features in type 1 diabetes. Expressed TCRB transcripts were sequenced after all isolated RNA was converted to cDNA. The assay was immunoSEQ multiplex PCR, and TCRdb's table has in-frame clones only and misses some. The table lists hundreds of thousands of clones, about 14% of them singletons, with 0.035% to 0.04% in the top ten. Their specific antigens are unknown. Study-wide results and caveats: Type 1 diabetes patients had TCRB CDR3s that were shorter (moderately but significantly so) in all four CD4+ subsets.

The source material was naive CD4+ T cells from blood. Source of these receptors: a man younger than 35 with type 1 diabetes.

The rearrangement links TRBV23-1 to TRBJ2-6; 7 positions match TRBD1. TRBV23-1 is known as an ORF, though its function is uncertain. V trimming: 2 bases; J trimming: 0 bases; junction bases outside the gene matches: 7. There are 18 residues in the CDR3. For the CDR3, the DNA is TGCGCCAGCAGTCAACGACAGGGTTTTAGCTCTGGGGCCAACGTCCTGACTTTC. Residues: CASSQRQGFSSGANVLTF.

The sample holds a few counts of this clone. The rearrangement links TRBV30 to TRBJ2-7; no clear D gene. CDR3 size: 12 residues. Germline CDR1 is GTSNPN and CDR2 is SVGIG (reference sequence). The V end was cut by 2 bases, the J end by 2 bases, with 7 bases between. This chain's CDR3 is CAWSFVTYEQYF. In DNA form, the CDR3 reads TGTGCCTGGAGTTTCGTAACCTACGAGCAGTACTTC.

CDR3 region: CASSPDRHLTYEQYF. The CDR3 nucleotides read TGTGCCAGCAGCCCGGACAGGCATCTGACCTACGAGCAGTACTTC. This chain uses TRBV7-2 with TRBJ2-7, with TRBD1 matching 7 bases. The CDR3 covers 15 residues. With 5 bases clipped from V and 2 bases from J, the junction kept 9 bases outside the gene matches. Germline lookup yields CDR1 SGHTA and CDR2 FQGNSA.

This sequence joins TRBV5-6 and TRBJ1-4, with D unresolved. V was shortened by 6 bases and J by 8 bases, with 17 bases between the two germline ends. This CDR3 spans 14 amino acids. Germline CDR1 SGHDT, CDR2 YYEEEE. The DNA for the CDR3 is TGTGCCAGCAACTCCCCTATGGCCGGGGAAAAACTGTTTTTT. This codes for CASNSPMAGEKLFF.

This clone has a handful of counts. The chain carries TRBV7-9 and TRBJ2-7; D not certain. The CDR3 length is 13 residues. Germline V CDR1 and CDR2: SEHNR, FQNEAQ (reference sequence). The germline V and J ends were trimmed by 7 bases and 3 bases, with 13 bases remaining between them. The CDR3 region has the DNA TGTGCCAGCATCCCGCGGCTCAGCTACGAGCAGTACTTC. Translation: CASIPRLSYEQYF.

The chain employs TRBV4-3 and TRBJ2-1, with D unresolved. Germline V gives CDR1 LGHNA, CDR2 YSLEER. This CDR3 comprises 16 residues. V was trimmed by 0 bases and J by 4 bases, leaving 13 bases between them. The CDR3 region is CASSQDRRNMYNEQFF. The DNA for the CDR3 is TGCGCCAGCAGCCAAGATCGTAGGAATATGTACAATGAGCAGTTCTTC.

This clone appeared a few times. V and J are TRBV10-3 and TRBJ2-7, with D maybe TRBD1 (5 bases). The V end lost 3 bases, the J end lost 0 bases, and 9 bases lay between the germline ends. Looked up from germline, CDR1 is ENHRY and CDR2 is SYGVKD. The CDR3 loop spans 14 amino acids. The CDR3 spells CAISEGASSYEQYF. CDR3 DNA: TGTGCCATCAGTGAAGGGGCCAGCTCCTACGAGCAGTACTTC.

This clone has more than one count but fewer than ten. This chain connects TRBV29-1 to TRBJ2-7; possible D gene TRBD1, 7 bases. V was pared by 7 bases and J by 4 bases, with 17 bases between. Germline values: CDR1 SQVTM, CDR2 ANQGSEA. This CDR3 contains 13 residues. This CDR3 is CSARRDSSYEQYF. The CDR3 region has the DNA TGCAGCGCCCGGAGGGACAGTTCTTACGAGCAGTACTTC.

There are a few counts of this clone. The V and J genes are TRBV30 and TRBJ2-7, with unresolved D. The germline V gene has CDR1 GTSNPN and CDR2 SVGIG (reference sequence). The CDR3 runs 12 residues. Trimming shortened V by 6 bases and J by 2 bases, and 11 bases separated the two germline ends. In DNA form, the CDR3 reads TGTGCCTGCAAGGTCGACCCCTACGAGCAGTACTTC. Its protein product is CACKVDPYEQYF.

The chain employs TRBV11-2 and TRBJ2-2; 8 nucleotides line up with TRBD1. The V and J ends lost 3 bases and 1 base, in that order; junction bases with no gene match: 10. The germline V gene encodes CDR1 SGHAT and CDR2 FQNNGV. This CDR3 has 18 amino acids. The CDR3 is CASSLRTGIIMNTGELFF. The CDR3 nucleotides are TGTGCCAGCAGCTTGCGGACAGGGATCATCATGAACACCGGGGAGCTGTTTTTT. The entire variable domain, with the rest obtained from reference TRBV11-2 and TRBJ2-2, is as follows: EAGVAQSPRYKIIEKRQSVAFWCNPISGHATLYWYQQILGQGPKLLIQFQNNGVVDDSQLPKDRFSAERLKGVDSTLKIQPAKLEDSAVYLCASSLRTGIIMNTGELFFGEGSRLTVL.

This clone was detected a few times. The V call is TRBV5-1, the J call TRBJ2-2, with D tentatively TRBD2 (5 bases). This CDR3 comprises 16 residues. Trimming left V 4 bases short and J 6 bases short, with 19 bases between. Germline CDR1 reads SGHRS; CDR2 reads YFSETQ. Written as DNA, the CDR3 is TGCGCCAGCAGCCTCTTCGAGGGCCGTAGGGCCGGGGAGCTGTTTTTT. It codes for CASSLFEGRRAGELFF.

The chain employs TRBV29-1 and TRBJ1-5; weak D call: TRBD1 (5 bases). The CDR3 length is 13 residues. Between the trimmed V and J ends, which lost 5 bases and 2 bases, there was a span of 10 bases. CDR1 and CDR2 (germline): SQVTM, ANQGSEA. The CDR3 DNA sequence: TGCAGCGTTATGGGGGGAGGCAATCAGCCCCAGCATTTT. Translated, it gives CSVMGGGNQPQHF.

The genes are TRBV14 and TRBJ2-1; D may be TRBD1 (8 bases). The CDR3 totals 20 residues. CDR1 and CDR2 from the germline V gene are SGHDN and FVKESK. V shed 4 bases and J shed 0 bases, with 25 bases lying between them. The CDR3 protein is CASSPNERDRWTSSYNEQFF. The CDR3 nucleotides are TGTGCCAGCAGCCCAAATGAACGGGACAGGTGGACTAGCTCCTACAATGAGCAGTTCTTC.

The chain employs TRBV9 and TRBJ2-1, with TRBD1 identical over 8 bases. J lost 8 bases, V lost 1 base, and 20 bases had no gene match. The germline CDR1 and CDR2 sequences are SGDLS and YYNGEE. The CDR3 length is 19 residues. CDR3 protein: CASSVLLEDRELHGYEQFF. Written as DNA, the CDR3 is TGTGCCAGCAGCGTACTGCTAGAGGACAGGGAACTACATGGCTATGAGCAGTTCTTC.

This clone occurred a few times. The V call is TRBV6-5, the J call TRBJ2-2; D is possibly TRBD1 or TRBD2 (7 bases each). The germline V and J ends were trimmed by 7 bases and 7 bases, with 19 bases remaining between them. The CDR3 sequence is 15 residues long. Germline V gene data show CDR1 as MNHEY and CDR2 as SVGAGI. CDR3 amino acids: CASTPQGGVVGELFF. In nucleotides, the CDR3 is TGTGCCAGCACCCCCCAGGGGGGGGTGGTCGGGGAGCTGTTTTTT.

The V gene is TRBV5-1, the J gene TRBJ2-3, with D unresolved. CDR1 SGHRS and CDR2 YFSETQ come from the germline V gene. V lost 0 bases and J 2 bases, leaving 10 bases between the germline ends. This CDR3 is built from 15 residues. The CDR3 bases are TGCGCCAGCAGCTTGGGATCCCCACACACAGATACGCAGTATTTT. It codes for CASSLGSPHTDTQYF.

The sample holds a few counts of this clone. The rearrangement links TRBV6-5 to TRBJ2-3; D not certain. Per the germline V gene, CDR1 is MNHEY and CDR2 is SVGAGI. The V end was cut by 6 bases, the J end by 2 bases, with 15 bases between. The CDR3 runs to 15 residues. DNA for the CDR3: TGTGCCAGCAGCTTCTTTGGGAAGGACACAGATACGCAGTATTTT. This translates into CASSFFGKDTDTQYF.

This clone was recorded a few times. The chain is built from TRBV29-1 and TRBJ2-1, with 12 positions matching TRBD2. V trimming: 6 bases; J trimming: 2 bases; junction bases outside the gene matches: 5. This CDR3 has 15 amino acids. Looked up from germline, CDR1 is SQVTM and CDR2 is ANQGSEA. The CDR3 spells CSVPLAGGAYNEQFF. CDR3 coding DNA: TGCAGCGTCCCGCTAGCGGGAGGGGCCTACAATGAGCAGTTCTTC.

This clone was counted only a few times. The chain is built from TRBV9 and TRBJ2-7, with D unclear. Germline V gene lookup returns CDR1 SGDLS and CDR2 YYNGEE. This CDR3 has 15 residues. V was trimmed by 2 bases and J by 2 bases, leaving 14 bases between them. CDR3 nucleotide sequence: TGTGCCAGCAGCGTCTTCTCAGAATTTACCTACGAGCAGTACTTC. Amino acids: CASSVFSEFTYEQYF.

This chain joins TRBV4-1 and TRBJ2-5; TRBD1 agrees at 10 bases. CDR1 is MGHRA, CDR2 YSYEKL, per germline. There are 16 residues in the CDR3. The V segment lost 4 bases and the J segment 5 bases; nucleotides outside the gene matches: 10. The chain's CDR3 is CASSPGTGATRETQYF. The CDR3 DNA sequence: TGCGCCAGCAGCCCGGGGACAGGGGCGACCAGGGAGACCCAGTACTTC.

DNA of the CDR3: TGTGCCACCGGACAGGGGGCATTGGAAGAGACCCAGTACTTC. Its protein product is CATGQGALEETQYF. The gene calls are TRBV2 and TRBJ2-5, with 11 nucleotides matching TRBD1. The CDR3 contains 14 residues. J was trimmed by 3 bases and V by 10 bases; bases with no gene match: 7. Germline V lookup: CDR1 SNHLY, CDR2 FYNNEI. The entire variable domain, with the rest obtained from reference TRBV2 and TRBJ2-5, is as follows: EPEVTQTPSHQVTQMGQEVILRCVPISNHLYFYWYRQILGQKVEFLVSFYNNEISEKSEIFDDQFSVERPDGSNFTLKIRSTKLEDSAMYFCATGQGALEETQYFGPGTRLLVL.

This chain joins TRBV4-3 and TRBJ2-1, with D perhaps TRBD2 (6 bases). Trimming removed 1 base from V and 10 bases from J, with 14 bases in between. This CDR3 comprises 14 residues. The germline V gene encodes CDR1 LGHNA and CDR2 YSLEER. The CDR3 bases are TGCGCCAGCAGCCAAGTCGCGGGACCGCAGGAGCAGTTCTTC. Protein: CASSQVAGPQEQFF.

The chain couples TRBV30 to TRBJ1-2, with D possibly TRBD1 on 6 matching bases. Trimming cost V 7 bases and J 0 bases, with 12 bases left between them. Germline V gives CDR1 GTSNPN, CDR2 SVGIG (reference sequence). CDR3 length equals 13 residues. The CDR3 DNA reads TGTGCCTCCCCCTGGACAGCTAACTATGGCTACACCTTC. It encodes CASPWTANYGYTF.

To note about this clone: This sample includes further DNA sequences coding for the same CDR3. The chain is built from TRBV5-1 and TRBJ2-3, with 8 bases matching TRBD1. With V trimmed by 4 bases and J by 4 bases, 5 bases remained unmatched. CDR3 length: 14 amino acids. The germline gives CDR1 SGHRS, CDR2 YFSETQ. The CDR3 here is CASSLGQGADTQYF. The CDR3, as DNA: TGCGCCAGCAGCCTCGGACAGGGCGCAGATACGCAGTATTTT. Full variable domain (outside the CDR3, taken from reference TRBV5-1 and TRBJ2-3): KAGVTQTPRYLIKTRGQQVTLSCSPISGHRSVSWYQQTPGQGLQFLFEYFSETQRNKGNFPGRFSGRQFSNSRSEMNVSTLELGDSALYLCASSLGQGADTQYFGPGTRLTVL.

The sample holds a few counts of this clone. Here the CDR3 reads CSVEAGRGQPQHF. In nucleotides, the CDR3 is TGCAGCGTTGAAGCAGGGAGGGGTCAGCCCCAGCATTTT. The rearrangement joins TRBV29-1 to TRBJ1-5, with D perhaps matching TRBD1 (5 bases). The V gene lost 1 base and the J gene lost 6 bases, with 10 bases spanning the gap. The CDR3 length is 13 residues. Germline V gene sequence: CDR1 SQVTM, CDR2 ANQGSEA.

V and J are TRBV18 and TRBJ2-1; D gene ambiguous. Germline CDR1 and CDR2: KGHSH and LQKENI. V lost 5 bases and J 0 bases, leaving 5 bases between the germline ends. The CDR3 sequence is 13 residues long. Written as DNA, the CDR3 is TGTGCCAGCTCAGGAAGCTCCTACAATGAGCAGTTCTTC. This encodes CASSGSSYNEQFF.